This T cell receptor beta chain came from a study of Graves' ophthalmopathy and Graves' hyperthyroidism. Whole-study context: Over 18 months of follow-up, stable hyperthyroidism required that no ophthalmopathy appear.

Scientists amplified the TCR beta CDR3 regions from RNA transcripts. Following a first-round RT-PCR that used HTBI primers, a second-round multiplex PCR was carried out. Each CDR3 protein gets one entry after TCRdb re-called the multiplex PCR reads with MiXCR. The table has around 1.1 million distinct CDR3 sequences, 35% to 40% seen once. The germline gives CDR1 SGHVS, CDR2 FQNEAQ. V lost 3 bases and J 0 bases, leaving 8 bases between the germline ends. CDR3 length: 14 residues. This clonotype was detected ten times or more. Hyperthyroidism was new, under 2 months, in patients aged 18 to 65. The receptor was derived from an adult man with Graves' hyperthyroidism. The sample was peripheral blood or thyroid tissue (not recorded which). V usage is TRBV7-8 and J usage is TRBJ1-1; the D is unclear. CDR3 loop: CASSLAQVNTEAFF. CDR3 DNA sequence: TGTGCCAGCAGCTTGGCGCAGGTGAACACTGAAGCTTTCTTT.